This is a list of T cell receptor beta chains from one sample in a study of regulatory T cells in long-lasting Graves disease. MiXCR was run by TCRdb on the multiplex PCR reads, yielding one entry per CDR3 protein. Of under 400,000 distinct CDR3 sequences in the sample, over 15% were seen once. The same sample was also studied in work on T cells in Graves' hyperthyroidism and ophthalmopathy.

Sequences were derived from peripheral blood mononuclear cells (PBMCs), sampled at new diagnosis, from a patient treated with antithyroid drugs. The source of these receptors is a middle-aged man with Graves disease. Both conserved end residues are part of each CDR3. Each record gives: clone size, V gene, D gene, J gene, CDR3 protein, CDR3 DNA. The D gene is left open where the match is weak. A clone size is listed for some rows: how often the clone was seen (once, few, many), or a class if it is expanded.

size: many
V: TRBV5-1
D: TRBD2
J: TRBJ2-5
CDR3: CASSWQGLASETQYF
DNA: TGCGCCAGCAGCTGGCAAGGACTAGCGAGTGAGACCCAGTACTTC

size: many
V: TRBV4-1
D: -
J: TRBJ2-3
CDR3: CASSQGSQGADTQYF
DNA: TGCGCCAGCAGCCAAGGATCCCAGGGCGCAGATACGCAGTATTTT

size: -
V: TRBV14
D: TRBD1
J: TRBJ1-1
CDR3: CASSQFTGGPMNTEAFF
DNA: TGTGCCAGCAGCCAGTTCACAGGGGGCCCCATGAACACTGAAGCTTTCTTT

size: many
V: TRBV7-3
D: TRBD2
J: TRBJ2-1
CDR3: CASSLTSGRMHEQFF
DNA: TGTGCCAGCAGCCTCACTAGCGGGAGGATGCATGAGCAGTTCTTC

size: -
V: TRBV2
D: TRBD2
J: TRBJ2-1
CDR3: CASSDPSGGDYNEQFF
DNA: TGTGCCAGCAGTGATCCAAGCGGGGGCGACTACAATGAGCAGTTCTTC

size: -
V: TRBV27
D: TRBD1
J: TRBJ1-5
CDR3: CASRGTGDPRNQPQHF
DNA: TGTGCCAGCAGAGGGACAGGGGACCCCCGCAATCAGCCCCAGCATTTT

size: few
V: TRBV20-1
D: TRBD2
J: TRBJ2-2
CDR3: CSALSGGAGTGELFF
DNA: TGCAGTGCCCTTAGCGGGGGGGCGGGCACCGGGGAGCTGTTTTTT

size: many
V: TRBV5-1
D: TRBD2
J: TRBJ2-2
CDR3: CASTYKLISGGGRTGELFF
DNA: TGCGCCAGCACCTATAAATTGATTAGCGGGGGGGGCCGCACCGGGGAGCTGTTTTTT

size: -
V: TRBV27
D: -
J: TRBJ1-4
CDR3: CASRGPYNEKLFF
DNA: TGTGCCAGCAGGGGGCCCTATAATGAAAAACTGTTTTTT

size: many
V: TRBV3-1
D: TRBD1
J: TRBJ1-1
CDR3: CASSQRQGNTEAFF
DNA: TGTGCCAGCAGCCAGCGACAGGGGAACACTGAAGCTTTCTTT

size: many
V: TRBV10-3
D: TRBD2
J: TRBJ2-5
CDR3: CAISEVLAAETQYF
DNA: TGTGCCATCAGTGAGGTACTAGCGGCAGAGACCCAGTACTTC

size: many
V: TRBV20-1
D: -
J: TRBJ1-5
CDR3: CSARTGNSNQPQHF
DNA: TGCAGTGCTAGAACAGGAAATAGCAATCAGCCCCAGCATTTT

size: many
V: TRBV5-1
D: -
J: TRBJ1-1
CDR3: CASSLDPGNTEAFF
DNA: TGCGCCAGCAGCTTGGATCCGGGGAACACTGAAGCTTTCTTT

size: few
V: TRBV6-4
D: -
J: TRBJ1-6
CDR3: CASSYLARGSSYNSPLHF
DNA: TGTGCCAGCAGTTACTTGGCAAGGGGTAGCTCCTATAATTCACCCCTCCACTTT

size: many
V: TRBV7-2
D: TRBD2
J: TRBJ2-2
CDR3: CASSALAGEVTGELFF
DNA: TGTGCCAGCAGCGCTCTAGCGGGGGAGGTCACCGGGGAGCTGTTTTTT

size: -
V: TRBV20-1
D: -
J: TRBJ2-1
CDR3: CSARRAGAGEQFF
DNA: TGCAGTGCTAGACGCGCGGGGGCAGGTGAGCAGTTCTTC

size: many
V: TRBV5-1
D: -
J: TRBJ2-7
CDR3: CASSKGGLSSYEQYF
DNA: TGCGCCAGCAGCAAAGGGGGACTTAGCTCCTACGAGCAGTACTTC

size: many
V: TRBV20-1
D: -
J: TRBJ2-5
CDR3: CSAITGRWETQYF
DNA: TGCAGTGCGATAACAGGGCGTTGGGAGACCCAGTACTTC

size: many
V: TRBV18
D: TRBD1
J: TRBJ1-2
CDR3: CASSPQGDYGYTF
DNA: TGTGCCAGCAGCCCACAGGGGGACTATGGCTACACCTTC

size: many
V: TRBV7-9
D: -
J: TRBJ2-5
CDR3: CASTVHPYQETQYF
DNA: TGTGCCAGCACCGTACACCCGTACCAAGAGACCCAGTACTTC

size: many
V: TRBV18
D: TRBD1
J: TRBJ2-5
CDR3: CASSPTGDQETQYF
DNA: TGTGCCAGCTCACCCACAGGGGACCAAGAGACCCAGTACTTC

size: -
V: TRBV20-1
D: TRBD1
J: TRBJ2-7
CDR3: CSAMAAGTAISYEQYF
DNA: TGCAGTGCTATGGCCGCCGGGACAGCAATCTCCTACGAGCAGTACTTC

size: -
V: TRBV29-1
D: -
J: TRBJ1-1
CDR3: CSAPGTTNTEAFF
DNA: TGCAGCGCTCCCGGGACAACCAACACTGAAGCTTTCTTT

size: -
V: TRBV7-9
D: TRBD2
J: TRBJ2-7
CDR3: CASSSWTSGVHYEQYF
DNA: TGTGCCAGCAGCTCTTGGACTAGCGGGGTACACTACGAGCAGTACTTC